This T cell receptor beta chain derives from a study of tumor-infiltrating lymphocytes in localized non-small cell lung cancer. At the level of the study: Some samples were collected after neoadjuvant chemotherapy; smokers, never-smokers and several histologies were included.

Clones were read by immunoSEQ multiplex PCR, and TCRdb kept only the in-frame ones, dropping some. The data contain about 8,900 clones, about 63% of them seen just once; the ten biggest clones take up about 9.4%. The V end lost 5 bases, the J end lost 4 bases, and 18 bases lay between the germline ends. Germline V gene sequence: CDR1 LNHDA, CDR2 SQIVND (reference sequence). The CDR3 has 16 residues. By frequency in the sample, this clone is medium-sized (0.01 to 0.1%). The sequenced sample consisted of uninvolved lung tissue not adjacent to the tumor. The genes are TRBV19 and TRBJ1-3; the D is unclear. The sequence was collected from a human donor with non-small cell lung cancer. The CDR3 loop is CASSSGGRMSGNTIYF. The DNA for the CDR3 is TGTGCCAGTAGTTCGGGTGGGCGGATGAGCGGAAACACCATATATTTT.